A single sample is the source of the 9 T cell receptor beta chains below, sequenced in a study of identical twins. One entry per CDR3 protein results from TCRdb running MiXCR on the 5' RACE reads. The sample includes roughly 240,000 distinct CDR3 sequences, 6% to 8.5% of them seen just once. The same data also contributed to another study, on yellow fever vaccine responses in identical twins.

The sequenced sample consisted of CD8+ T cells sorted from blood. The origin of the receptors is a woman between 18 and 29 years old in good health.

This clonotype was seen only a few times. The chain uses TRBV5-1 and TRBJ2-3, with D unresolved. CDR3 length: 15 amino acids. V was cut by 0 bases and J by 2 bases, with 10 bases left in between. Looked up from germline, CDR1 is SGHRS and CDR2 is YFSETQ. CDR3 in DNA: TGCGCCAGCAGCTTGGTAGACGGCCCCACAGATACGCAGTATTTT. This gives the protein CASSLVDGPTDTQYF.

V is TRBV12-3 or TRBV12-4 and J is TRBJ2-7; TRBD2 might be the D (5 bases). The CDR3 runs 18 residues. Trimming took off 5 bases at V and 9 bases at J, with 32 bases between the two ends. CDR3 sequence: CASSTWEIGAGKPLGQYF. The CDR3 DNA is TGTGCCAGCAGTACCTGGGAGATAGGTGCGGGTAAGCCTCTCGGGCAGTACTTC.

The chain uses TRBV29-1 and TRBJ2-5; 10 bases line up with TRBD1. J gave up 0 bases and V 2 bases, and 6 bases lay outside the gene matches. The CDR3 loop spans 16 amino acids. The germline V gene has CDR1 SQVTM and CDR2 ANQGSEA. The CDR3 protein is CSVETPGQGYQETQYF. The CDR3 nucleotides read TGCAGCGTTGAAACACCGGGACAGGGGTACCAAGAGACCCAGTACTTC.

This clonotype was seen at least ten times. The chain links TRBV12-3 or TRBV12-4 to TRBJ2-7, with D hard to call. Trimming removed 4 bases from V and 3 bases from J, with 13 bases in between. This CDR3 is built from 14 residues. The CDR3 DNA follows: TGTGCCAGCAGTTCCCGCCGGGTCCTCTACGAGCAGTACTTC. Encoded protein: CASSSRRVLYEQYF.

The chain uses TRBV28 and TRBJ2-7; 11 bases map to TRBD2. The germline CDR1 and CDR2 sequences are MDHEN and SYDVKM. J was trimmed by 2 bases and V by 5 bases; bases with no gene match: 8. The CDR3 is made up of 16 amino acids. CDR3 in DNA: TGTGCCAGCAGTCCGCAACCGGGACTAGCGGCCTACGAGCAGTACGTC. This translates into CASSPQPGLAAYEQYV.

This clonotype was recorded many times. This sequence joins TRBV7-9 and TRBJ2-2; D call uncertain. This CDR3 has 13 amino acids. Trimming took 4 bases from V and 6 from J, leaving 9 bases between them. Germline values: CDR1 SEHNR, CDR2 FQNEAQ (reference sequence). CDR3: CASSSPDPGELFF. CDR3 nucleotides: TGTGCCAGCAGCTCGCCCGACCCCGGGGAGCTGTTTTTT.

V is TRBV6-5 and J is TRBJ2-2; D may be TRBD2 (5 bases). Germline loops: CDR1 MNHEY, CDR2 SVGAGI. V gave up 2 bases and J gave up 2 bases, with 9 bases separating them. CDR3 length equals 15 residues. In DNA form, the CDR3 reads TGTGCCAGCAGTTACGAGCGGCAAAACACCGGGGAGCTGTTTTTT. This sequence encodes CASSYERQNTGELFF.

The chain employs TRBV27 and TRBJ2-3, with D hard to call. V lost 2 bases and J lost 0, with 9 bases in between. Germline assignment: CDR1 MNHEY and CDR2 SMNVEV (reference sequence). The CDR3 consists of 15 residues. The DNA for the CDR3 is TGTGCCAGCAGTTTAGGGTGGGTCAGCACAGATACGCAGTATTTT. It codes for CASSLGWVSTDTQYF.

This clonotype was picked up a small number of times. The chain is built from TRBV7-2 and TRBJ2-3, with D possibly called TRBD1 or TRBD2 (5 bases each). CDR3 length equals 15 residues. V gave up 1 base and J gave up 6 bases, with 14 bases separating them. Germline-derived CDR1 and CDR2 are SGHTA and FQGNSA. Here the CDR3 reads CASSLGGSRWDTQYF. The CDR3 DNA reads as TGTGCCAGCAGCTTAGGGGGGAGTAGATGGGATACGCAGTATTTT.